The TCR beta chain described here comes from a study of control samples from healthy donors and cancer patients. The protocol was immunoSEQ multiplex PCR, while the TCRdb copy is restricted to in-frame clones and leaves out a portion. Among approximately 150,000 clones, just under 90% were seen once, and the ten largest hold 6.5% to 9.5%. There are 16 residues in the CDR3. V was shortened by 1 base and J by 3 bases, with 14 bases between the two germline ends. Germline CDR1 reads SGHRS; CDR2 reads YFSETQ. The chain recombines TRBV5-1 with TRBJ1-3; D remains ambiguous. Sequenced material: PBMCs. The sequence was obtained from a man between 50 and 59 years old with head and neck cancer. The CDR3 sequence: CASSLTTIWSGNTIYF. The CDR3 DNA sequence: TGCGCCAGCAGCTTGACGACGATCTGGAGTGGAAACACCATATATTTT. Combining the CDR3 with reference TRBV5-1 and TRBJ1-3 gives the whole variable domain KAGVTQTPRYLIKTRGQQVTLSCSPISGHRSVSWYQQTPGQGLQFLFEYFSETQRNKGNFPGRFSGRQFSNSRSEMNVSTLELGDSALYLCASSLTTIWSGNTIYFGEGSWLTVV.